The sequence of this T cell receptor (beta chain) was determined in a study of T cell responses to AZD1222 COVID-19 vaccine. Study-level points and caveats: Clonal diversity was possibly underestimated, and white British individuals and females predominated among donors.

With regard to this clone: What it binds is unknown.

Trimming took off 4 bases at V and 2 bases at J, with 16 bases between the two ends. Germline CDR1 is MGHRA and CDR2 is YSYEKL. This CDR3 is 16 amino acids long. Profiled with immunoSEQ multiplex PCR; TCRdb holds only in-frame clones, not every one. Counted here are 100,000 to 130,000 clones, around 92% occurring once; the ten biggest clones make up more than 8%. The rearrangement uses TRBV4-1 and TRBJ2-3; D is unclear. The material was peripheral blood, obtained 28 days after the second AZD1222 dose. The TCR comes from an adult who received the AZD1222 COVID-19 vaccine. CDR3 nucleotides: TGCGCCAGCAGCCCCCTGGGTCTAGGGTCCACAGATACGCAGTATTTT. Amino acid sequence: CASSPLGLGSTDTQYF.